Included here is one T cell receptor beta chain sequence, with context. Original processing notes: Amplified reference gene primers provided the basis for estimating nucleated cell counts. TCRdb's copy holds only in-frame clones and misses some; the assay was immunoSEQ multiplex PCR. D and trimming come from the DNA, and the V and J calls and clone size come from that table. Counted here are around 130,000 clones, roughly 86% occurring once; the ten biggest clones make up around 5%. Germline V gene sequence: CDR1 MNHEY, CDR2 SVGEGT. J gave up 7 bases and V 2 bases, and 8 bases lay outside the gene matches. The CDR3 contains 15 residues. The source of the sample is a study of blood T cell repertoires in COVID-19. Study at large: The study drew acute and convalescent COVID-19 samples from the United States, Italy and Spain. PBMCs, B-cell-depleted T cells, or T cells provided the cDNA or gDNA that made up the material.

The sample comprised peripheral blood. This sequence joins TRBV6-2 or TRBV6-3 and TRBJ2-4, with 7 bases matching TRBD1. The receptor's source is a human donor in a cohort sampled during active COVID-19. CDR3 amino acids: CASSYRGTVLNIQYF. The CDR3 DNA follows: TGTGCCAGCAGTTACAGAGGGACAGTTTTGAACATTCAGTACTTC.